The 22 T cell receptor beta chains below all came from one sample that was sequenced in a study of healthy donors' naive CD4 and CD8 T cells. TCR libraries were built from 400 to 650 ng of total RNA by linear amplification. Each CDR3 protein is one row after TCRdb ran MiXCR on the reads. The sample records approximately 180,000 distinct CDR3 sequences, 65% to 75% being singletons. Specimen: naive CD4+ and CD8+ T cells sorted from blood, pooled from several donors. The receptor set was obtained from a pool of human donors in good health; the sample pools cells from several healthy donors.

This clonotype occurred a few times. The V gene is TRBV28, the J gene TRBJ2-4, with 7 bases matching TRBD1. The CDR3 has 14 residues. V was pared by 6 bases and J by 2 bases, with 4 bases of the junction left unmatched. CDR1 and CDR2 (germline): MDHEN, SYDVKM. The CDR3 sequence: CASSRDSTKNIQYF. DNA of the CDR3: TGTGCCAGCAGCAGGGACAGCACCAAAAACATTCAGTACTTC.

This chain connects TRBV7-8 to TRBJ2-7, with D perhaps matching TRBD2 (5 bases). Per the germline V gene, CDR1 is SGHVS and CDR2 is FQNEAQ. The CDR3 runs 15 residues. Trimming stripped 4 bases from V and 2 bases from J, with 15 bases between. CDR3 nucleotide sequence: TGTGCCAGCAGCTCCAGCGGAAACCCGACCTACGAGCAGTACTTC. Translation: CASSSSGNPTYEQYF.

The sample holds a few counts of this clonotype. This chain joins TRBV29-1 and TRBJ1-2, with TRBD1 matching 10 bases. V trimming: 6 bases; J trimming: 4 bases; junction bases outside the gene matches: 5. CDR1 and CDR2 (germline): SQVTM, ANQGSEA. The CDR3 totals 13 residues. The CDR3 spells CSVPGQGIYGYTF. The DNA of the CDR3 is TGCAGCGTGCCGGGACAGGGGATCTATGGCTACACCTTC. Based on the CDR3 plus reference TRBV29-1 and TRBJ1-2, the full variable domain is SAVISQKPSRDICQRGTSLTIQCQVDSQVTMMFWYRQQPGQSLTLIATANQGSEATYESGFVIDKFPISRPNLTFSTLTVSNMSPEDSSIYLCSVPGQGIYGYTFGSGTRLTVV.

This rearrangement joins TRBV29-1 to TRBJ2-7, with a tentative D call TRBD1 (5 bases). Per germline, CDR1 SQVTM and CDR2 ANQGSEA. The V end was cut by 1 base, the J end by 1 base, with 11 bases between. The CDR3 totals 14 residues. The CDR3 nucleotides read TGCAGCGTTGAAGGGGGCGCCGGTTCCTACGAGCAGTACTTC. Protein product: CSVEGGAGSYEQYF.

The chain recombines TRBV29-1 with TRBJ2-5; D is ambiguous. V was trimmed by 6 bases and J by 4 bases, leaving 15 bases between them. This CDR3 comprises 13 residues. Germline V gene sequence: CDR1 SQVTM, CDR2 ANQGSEA. CDR3 DNA sequence: TGCAGCGTCCACCCGGGCCTCCCAGAGACCCAGTACTTC. It is translated as CSVHPGLPETQYF.

The J gene is TRBJ2-2, the V gene TRBV5-6, with TRBD1 identical over 10 bases. The CDR3 is made up of 15 amino acids. Germline CDR1 and CDR2: SGHDT and YYEEEE. V lost 2 bases, J lost 5 bases, and 3 bases stayed unmatched. The CDR3 is CASSFVDRGTGELFF. The CDR3 DNA reads as TGTGCCAGCAGCTTCGTGGACAGGGGGACCGGGGAGCTGTTTTTT.

Notes on this clonotype: One junction end does not reproduce the germline sequence, and a read error may be involved. V and J are TRBV12-3 or TRBV12-4 and TRBJ2-3, with a tentative D call TRBD2 (5 bases). The CDR3 consists of 14 residues. This CDR3 reads CASSLAGVTDTQYF. CDR3 in DNA: TGCGCCAGCAGTTTGGCGGGTGTAACAGATACGCAGTATTTT.

Note on this clonotype: A much larger clone differs from this one at a single base, so this may be a read error. The genes are TRBV27 and TRBJ2-7; unclear D gene. Trimming pared 5 bases from V and 0 bases from J, leaving 5 bases between. CDR1 and CDR2 from the germline V gene are MNHEY and SMNVEV (reference sequence). The CDR3 has 12 residues. CDR3 sequence (DNA): TGTGCCAGCAGTACGAGCTCCTACGAGCAGTACTTC. It translates to CASSTSSYEQYF.

This chain connects TRBV6-5 to TRBJ1-4; no firm D call. Trimming left V 2 bases short and J 0 bases short, with 13 bases between. The CDR3 is 17 amino acids. Germline CDR1 MNHEY, CDR2 SVGAGI. As DNA, the CDR3 is TGTGCCAGCAGTTACATTTGGGGTTTAACAACTAATGAAAAACTGTTTTTT. It yields the protein CASSYIWGLTTNEKLFF.

Only a few counts were recorded for this clonotype. This chain connects TRBV29-1 to TRBJ1-1; a possible D gene is TRBD1 (6 bases). The CDR3 spans 14 residues. Trimming cost V 7 bases and J 0 bases, with 15 bases left between them. CDR1 SQVTM and CDR2 ANQGSEA come from the germline V gene. The CDR3 DNA is TGCAGCGCACCCCCCAGGGGCATGAACACTGAAGCTTTCTTT. Its translation: CSAPPRGMNTEAFF.

DNA for the CDR3: TGTGCCAGCAGCTGGGGGACAGGAACCTACGAGCAGTACTTC. Protein product: CASSWGTGTYEQYF. The gene calls are TRBV11-2 and TRBJ2-7; 8 positions match TRBD1. Germline CDR1 and CDR2: SGHAT and FQNNGV. The CDR3 consists of 14 residues. Trimming took 4 bases from V and 2 from J; bases not matched to a gene: 4.

This chain joins TRBV6-2 or TRBV6-3 and TRBJ1-1, with D unclear. V gave up 10 bases and J gave up 7 bases, with 10 bases separating them. The length of the CDR3 is 10 residues. Germline assignment: CDR1 MNHEY and CDR2 SVGEGT. The CDR3, as DNA: TGTGCCACCTACCGCGGTGAAGCTTTCTTT. Encoded protein: CATYRGEAFF.

With regard to this clonotype: At one of its ends the junction is not consistent with the germline gene, which may arise from a read error. CDR3 nucleotides: TGCAGCGCCCCGGACAGTAGCTCCTACGAGCAGTGCTTC. Encoded protein: CSAPDSSSYEQCF. This chain links TRBV29-1 with TRBJ2-7; the D gene is possibly TRBD1 (6 bases). Germline lookup yields CDR1 SQVTM and CDR2 ANQGSEA. CDR3 length equals 13 residues.

This clonotype was detected only once. The chain has TRBV6-5 and TRBJ2-1, with D perhaps given as TRBD1 or TRBD2 (6 bases each). Germline values: CDR1 MNHEY, CDR2 SVGAGI. This CDR3 has 16 amino acids. Trimming took 6 bases from V and 0 from J, leaving 15 bases between them. The CDR3 region is CASSPRGGSSYNEQFF. The CDR3 coding sequence is TGTGCCAGCAGCCCCAGGGGAGGTAGCTCCTACAATGAGCAGTTCTTC.

The sample holds a few counts of this clonotype. The DNA of the CDR3 is TGTGCCAGCAGCTTTGGGACAAATTACAATGAGCAGTTCTTC. Amino acids: CASSFGTNYNEQFF. This chain links TRBV5-5 with TRBJ2-1; D possibly corresponds to TRBD1 (6 bases). From germline, CDR1 is SGHKS and CDR2 YYEKEE (reference sequence). V shed 2 bases and J shed 4 bases, with 10 bases lying between them. The CDR3 contains 14 residues. Full variable domain (missing parts from reference TRBV5-5 and TRBJ2-1): DAGVTQSPTHLIKTRGQQVTLRCSPISGHKSVSWYQQVLGQGPQFIFQYYEKEERGRGNFPDRFSARQFPNYSSELNVNALLLGDSALYLCASSFGTNYNEQFFGPGTRLTVL.

In DNA form, the CDR3 reads TGTGCCATCAGTGACTGGGCGGGAGGGCCGGAGGAGCAGTACGTC. Translation: CAISDWAGGPEEQYV. The rearrangement joins TRBV10-3 to TRBJ2-7; 9 nucleotides line up with TRBD2. This CDR3 spans 15 amino acids. V gave up 3 bases and J gave up 7 bases; unmatched junction bases: 10. The germline V gene has CDR1 ENHRY and CDR2 SYGVKD.

The chain recombines TRBV10-3 with TRBJ1-5; D not certain. CDR3 length: 13 amino acids. Trimming cost V 3 bases and J 4 bases, with 7 bases left between them. Germline-derived CDR1 and CDR2 are ENHRY and SYGVKD. CDR3 loop: CAISDWSNQPQHF. CDR3 in DNA: TGTGCCATCAGTGATTGGTCTAATCAGCCCCAGCATTTT.

The chain couples TRBV20-1 to TRBJ2-2; 11 bases agree with TRBD2. V lost 8 bases, J lost 1 base, and 6 bases stayed unmatched. Germline-derived CDR1 and CDR2 are DFQATT and SNEGSKA (reference sequence). The CDR3 is 15 residues long. The CDR3 coding sequence is TGCAGTTCAAGACTAGCGGGACAGAACACCGGGGAGCTGTTTTTT. It specifies CSSRLAGQNTGELFF.

The V call is TRBV29-1, the J call TRBJ1-1; 10 bases match TRBD1. CDR3 length: 14 residues. Germline CDR1 and CDR2: SQVTM and ANQGSEA. V dropped 4 bases and J dropped 1; count of bases not matched to a gene: 3. The CDR3 spells CSVAGQGTNTEAFF. CDR3 sequence (DNA): TGCAGCGTTGCGGGACAGGGGACGAACACTGAAGCTTTCTTT.

The chain combines TRBV24-1 with TRBJ2-1; D is possibly TRBD1 or TRBD2 (5 bases each). The CDR3 totals 13 residues. Germline CDR1 and CDR2: KGHDR and SFDVKD. Trimming left V 3 bases short and J 10 bases short, with 12 bases between. The CDR3 region is CATSDLPGREQFF. CDR3 nucleotide sequence: TGTGCCACCAGTGATCTCCCGGGACGGGAGCAGTTCTTC.

The rearrangement uses TRBV2 and TRBJ2-1; the D is unclear. Looked up from germline, CDR1 is SNHLY and CDR2 is FYNNEI. V was clipped by 6 bases and J by 1 base, with 10 bases between them. This CDR3 has 14 amino acids. The chain's CDR3 is CASSDIQSYNEQFF. The DNA for the CDR3 is TGTGCCAGCAGCGACATTCAATCCTACAATGAGCAGTTCTTC.

The genes are TRBV29-1 and TRBJ2-7, with D tentatively TRBD1 or TRBD2 (5 bases each). This CDR3 has 10 residues. V dropped 4 bases and J dropped 4 bases, with 5 bases sitting between them. Germline V gives CDR1 SQVTM, CDR2 ANQGSEA. The CDR3 nucleotides are TGCAGCGTTGGGGGGTACGAGCAGTACGTC. Translated: CSVGGYEQYV.